This TCR beta chain was sequenced for a study of cytomegalovirus exposure and HLA in healthy donors. PCR employed 60 Vbeta and 13 Jbeta primers. Profiled with immunoSEQ multiplex PCR; TCRdb holds only in-frame clones, not every one. The table lists over 85,000 clones, 65% to 85% of them singletons. With V trimmed by 4 bases and J by 7 bases, 9 bases remained unmatched. The germline V gene has CDR1 SGHRS and CDR2 YFSETQ. CDR3 length: 16 amino acids. A note on this clone: The antigen is not known.

Study-level findings and limits: The study recorded more than 150 TCR beta chains that were cytomegalovirus-associated.

The V call is TRBV5-1, the J call TRBJ2-3; 13 bases map to TRBD2. Sequenced input: PBMCs. This clonotype originated in a man aged 30-40 years in good health and CMV-seropositive. The CDR3 sequence is CASSGELAGGPHTQYF. The CDR3 DNA is TGCGCCAGCAGCGGCGAACTAGCGGGGGGGCCCCATACGCAGTATTTT.